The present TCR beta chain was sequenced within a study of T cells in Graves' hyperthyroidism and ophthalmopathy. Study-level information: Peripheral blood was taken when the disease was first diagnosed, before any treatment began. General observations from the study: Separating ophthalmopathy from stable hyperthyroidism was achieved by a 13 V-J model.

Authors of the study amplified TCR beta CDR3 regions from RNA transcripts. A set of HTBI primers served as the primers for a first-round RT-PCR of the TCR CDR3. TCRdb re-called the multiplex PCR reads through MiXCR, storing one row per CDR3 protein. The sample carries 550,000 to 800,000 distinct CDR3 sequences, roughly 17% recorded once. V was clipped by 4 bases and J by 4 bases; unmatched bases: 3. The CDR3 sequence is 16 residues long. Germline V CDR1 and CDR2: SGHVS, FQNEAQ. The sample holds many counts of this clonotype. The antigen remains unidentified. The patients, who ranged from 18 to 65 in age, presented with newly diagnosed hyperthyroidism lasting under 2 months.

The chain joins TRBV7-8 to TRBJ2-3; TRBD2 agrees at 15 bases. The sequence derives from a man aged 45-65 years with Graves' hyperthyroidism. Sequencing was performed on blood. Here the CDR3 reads CASSSGLAGGADTQYF. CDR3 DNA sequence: TGTGCCAGCAGCTCGGGACTAGCGGGAGGCGCAGATACGCAGTATTTT.